One sample yielded the 20 T cell receptor beta chains listed below, sequenced in a study of T cells in Graves' hyperthyroidism and ophthalmopathy. Researchers took RNA transcripts and amplified the TCR beta CDR3 regions from them. The HTBI set primed first-round TCR CDR3 RT-PCR. TCRdb re-derived calls from the multiplex PCR reads in MiXCR, one entry per CDR3 protein. In the table there are hundreds of thousands of distinct CDR3 sequences, 11% to 15% of which are singletons. The sample consisted of blood. Receptors were obtained from a young woman with Graves' hyperthyroidism.

This clonotype has more than one count but fewer than ten. The chain has TRBV27 and TRBJ2-5; 7 nucleotides align to TRBD2. CDR1 is MNHEY and CDR2 is SMNVEV in the germline V gene (reference sequence). The V segment lost 5 bases and the J segment 5 bases; nucleotides outside the gene matches: 17. The CDR3 is 17 amino acids. CDR3: CASSPRRGGPQWETQYF. The CDR3 DNA follows: TGTGCCAGCAGTCCTAGACGGGGAGGGCCTCAGTGGGAGACCCAGTACTTC.

This clonotype appeared many times. This chain uses TRBV28 with TRBJ2-3; 7 bases map to TRBD2. The CDR3 is made up of 15 amino acids. J was trimmed by 0 bases and V by 8 bases; bases with no gene match: 8. Germline V lookup: CDR1 MDHEN, CDR2 SYDVKM. CDR3 in DNA: TGTGCCAGCGCGGCCCTAGCGGCTAGCACAGATACGCAGTATTTT. Its translation: CASAALAASTDTQYF.

The chain joins TRBV6-2 or TRBV6-3 to TRBJ1-2; 9 bases match TRBD1. CDR3 length: 14 amino acids. CDR1 MNHEY and CDR2 SVGEGT come from the germline V gene. With 2 bases clipped from V and 7 bases from J, the junction kept 5 bases outside the gene matches. This CDR3 is CASSYGDRESGYTF. For the CDR3, the DNA is TGTGCCAGCAGTTACGGGGACAGGGAGAGTGGCTACACCTTC.

This clonotype was counted many times. V gene TRBV30 combines with J gene TRBJ2-1; tentative D call: TRBD2 (6 bases). The germline V gene encodes CDR1 GTSNPN and CDR2 SVGIG (reference sequence). Trimming removed 0 bases from V and 6 bases from J, with 15 bases in between. The CDR3 totals 15 residues. The CDR3 coding sequence is TGTGCCTGGAGTGTATTAGCGGCGAGACTCAATGAGCAGTTCTTC. Its translation is CAWSVLAARLNEQFF.

Ten or more counts support this clonotype. This chain joins TRBV20-1 and TRBJ2-7; TRBD1 aligns across 7 bases. This CDR3 comprises 17 residues. In germline, CDR1 is DFQATT, CDR2 SNEGSKA (reference sequence). The V segment lost 0 bases and the J segment 3 bases; nucleotides outside the gene matches: 14. In nucleotides, the CDR3 is TGCAGTGCTAGAGATCGTCTTCGGGACAGCCGAAACTACGAGCAGTACTTC. Protein: CSARDRLRDSRNYEQYF.

This clonotype has at least ten counts. The genes are TRBV6-2 or TRBV6-3 and TRBJ1-2; a weak D match, TRBD1 (5 bases). There are 17 residues in the CDR3. Trimming took 7 bases from V and 6 from J, leaving 27 bases between them. Germline CDR1 is MNHEY and CDR2 is SVGEGT. CDR3 nucleotide sequence: TGTGCCAGCACTCCACAGGCCCCGACAATTATGACTGATGGCTACACCTTC. Protein: CASTPQAPTIMTDGYTF.

The chain carries TRBV5-6 and TRBJ1-5; D might be TRBD1 (6 bases). Germline loops: CDR1 SGHDT, CDR2 YYEEEE. The CDR3 extends over 15 amino acids. Trimming left V 4 bases short and J 0 bases short, with 11 bases between. Written as DNA, the CDR3 is TGTGCCAGCAGCACCGGGACATCTAGCAATCAGCCCCAGCATTTT. Translation: CASSTGTSSNQPQHF.

This clonotype was seen ten or more times. The chain carries TRBV11-1 and TRBJ1-2; D might be TRBD1 (5 bases). Between the trimmed V and J ends, which lost 5 bases and 4 bases, there was a span of 17 bases. CDR1 is SGHAT and CDR2 is FQDESV in the germline V gene (reference sequence). CDR3 length equals 15 residues. CDR3 region: CASSPTGLSTYGYTF. CDR3 DNA sequence: TGTGCCAGCAGCCCTACAGGTCTCAGCACCTATGGCTACACCTTC.

This clonotype occurred many times. The V and J genes are TRBV6-1 and TRBJ1-1; D may be TRBD1 (6 bases). Germline-derived CDR1 and CDR2 are MNHNS and SASEGT. Trimming removed 6 bases from V and 1 base from J, with 9 bases in between. This CDR3 has 13 residues. This CDR3 reads CASRATGNTEAFF. The CDR3 region has the DNA TGTGCCAGCAGGGCGACAGGGAACACTGAAGCTTTCTTT.

This clonotype showed up many times. The chain uses TRBV2 and TRBJ2-7, with TRBD1 as a possible D gene (6 bases). Trimming shortened V by 5 bases and J by 2 bases, and 7 bases separated the two germline ends. Germline V gene sequence: CDR1 SNHLY, CDR2 FYNNEI. This CDR3 comprises 12 residues. Here the CDR3 reads CASSRQAYEQYF. The CDR3 coding sequence is TGTGCCAGCAGTCGACAGGCCTACGAGCAGTACTTC. The whole variable domain, remainder taken from reference TRBV2 and TRBJ2-7, is EPEVTQTPSHQVTQMGQEVILRCVPISNHLYFYWYRQILGQKVEFLVSFYNNEISEKSEIFDDQFSVERPDGSNFTLKIRSTKLEDSAMYFCASSRQAYEQYFGPGTRLTVT.

In this sample, this clonotype turned up many times. The chain uses TRBV20-1 and TRBJ2-5; D unclear. V gave up 0 bases and J gave up 2 bases, with 7 bases separating them. CDR3 length: 13 amino acids. The germline V gene has CDR1 DFQATT and CDR2 SNEGSKA (reference sequence). The CDR3 region has the DNA TGCAGTGCTAGAGAGGTAAATCAAGAGACCCAGTACTTC. Its protein is CSAREVNQETQYF.

This clonotype was seen only a few times. The chain carries TRBV6-1 and TRBJ2-5; D is perhaps TRBD1 (5 bases). The CDR3 has 12 amino acids. Trimming pared 5 bases from V and 7 bases from J, leaving 11 bases between. CDR1 and CDR2 (germline): MNHNS, SASEGT. Here the CDR3 DNA reads TGTGCCAGCAGTTCAGGGATTGGGACCCAGTACTTC. Its protein product is CASSSGIGTQYF.

This clonotype showed up many times. The CDR3 is CASSLLSGRSGEQYF. For the CDR3, the DNA is TGTGCCAGCAGCCTCTTAAGCGGGAGGTCAGGGGAGCAGTACTTC. This sequence joins TRBV3-1 and TRBJ2-7; 9 nucleotides line up with TRBD2. With V trimmed by 4 bases and J by 7 bases, 11 bases remained unmatched. CDR3 length: 15 residues. In germline, CDR1 is LGHDT, CDR2 YNNKEL (reference sequence).

This clonotype has at least ten counts. The genes are TRBV20-1 and TRBJ2-7; TRBD2 matches 12 bases. The germline V gene encodes CDR1 DFQATT and CDR2 SNEGSKA (reference sequence). The CDR3 contains 14 residues. The junction had 4 bases not matched to a gene; V was cut back by 1 base and J by 6 bases. The CDR3 spells CSARGGTSGPEQYF. CDR3 sequence (DNA): TGCAGTGCTAGAGGGGGGACTAGCGGGCCCGAGCAGTACTTC.

This clonotype was detected ten times or more. The rearrangement joins TRBV18 to TRBJ2-2, with D possibly TRBD1 on 5 matching bases. From germline, CDR1 is KGHSH and CDR2 LQKENI. There are 16 residues in the CDR3. Trimming left V 1 base short and J 2 bases short, with 11 bases between. The CDR3 loop is CASSPRQGVNTGELFF. DNA for the CDR3: TGTGCCAGCTCACCACGCCAAGGGGTCAACACCGGGGAGCTGTTTTTT.

This clonotype was detected ten times or more. The genes are TRBV28 and TRBJ2-4; 11 bases are shared with TRBD1. Germline V gene lookup returns CDR1 MDHEN and CDR2 SYDVKM. CDR3 size: 20 residues. The ends lost 5 bases at V and 2 bases at J; junction bases unmatched: 17. CDR3 sequence: CASSTLPFRDRGMTKNIQYF. In DNA form, the CDR3 reads TGTGCCAGCAGTACCCTCCCGTTTCGGGACAGGGGGATGACCAAAAACATTCAGTACTTC.

Points on this clonotype: Its ends do not fully match the called genes, so a read error is possible. V usage is TRBV13 and J usage is TRBJ1-2; D gene uncertain. Germline values: CDR1 PRHDT, CDR2 FYEKMQ (reference sequence). The CDR3 is 14 amino acids. The CDR3 loop is CASSLVGQTRGYTF. CDR3 nucleotides: TGCGCCAGCAGCTTGGTGGGCCAGACGCGCGGCTACACCTTC.

This clonotype came up many times. The chain uses TRBV28 and TRBJ2-3; 7 bases match TRBD2. Germline V lookup: CDR1 MDHEN, CDR2 SYDVKM. The V and J ends lost 5 bases and 3 bases, in that order; junction bases with no gene match: 8. The CDR3 has 15 amino acids. CDR3 amino acids: CASSGGLEGTDTQYF. In DNA form, the CDR3 reads TGTGCCAGCAGTGGAGGACTAGAAGGAACAGATACGCAGTATTTT.

This clonotype was recorded at least ten times. V and J are TRBV12-3 or TRBV12-4 and TRBJ1-1; possibly TRBD1 for D (6 bases). V dropped 5 bases and J dropped 9 bases, with 10 bases sitting between them. CDR3 length: 11 amino acids. In nucleotides, the CDR3 is TGTGCCAGCAGTCGGACAGTCAAAGCTTTCTTT. Amino acid sequence: CASSRTVKAFF.

The chain joins TRBV20-1 to TRBJ2-1, with D possibly TRBD2 on 6 matching bases. This CDR3 has 18 amino acids. V shed 0 bases and J shed 2 bases, with 20 bases lying between them. Germline V gives CDR1 DFQATT, CDR2 SNEGSKA (reference sequence). The CDR3 region has the DNA TGCAGTGCTAGAGATCCCCGCGCAGTGAGGGAGGCCTACAATGAGCAGTTCTTC. Residues: CSARDPRAVREAYNEQFF.